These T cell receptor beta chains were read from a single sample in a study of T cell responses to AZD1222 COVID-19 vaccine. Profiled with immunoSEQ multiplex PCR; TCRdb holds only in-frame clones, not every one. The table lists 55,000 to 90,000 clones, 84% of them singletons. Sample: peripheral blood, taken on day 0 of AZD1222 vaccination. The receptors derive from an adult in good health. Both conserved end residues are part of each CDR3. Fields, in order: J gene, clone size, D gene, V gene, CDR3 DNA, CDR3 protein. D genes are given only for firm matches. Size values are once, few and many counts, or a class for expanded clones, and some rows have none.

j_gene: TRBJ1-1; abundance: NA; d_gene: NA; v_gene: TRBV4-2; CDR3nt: TGTGCCAGCAGCCATATTACGAGGCAGGCGTTCGTTGAAGCTTTCTTT; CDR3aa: CASSHITRQAFVEAFF
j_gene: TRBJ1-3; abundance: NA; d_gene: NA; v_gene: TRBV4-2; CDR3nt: TGTGCCAGCAGCCCTGGAAACACCATATATTTT; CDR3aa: CASSPGNTIYF
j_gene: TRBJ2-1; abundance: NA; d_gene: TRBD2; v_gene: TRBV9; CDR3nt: TGTGCCAGCAGCGTAGCGGCTAGCGGGGCATCCTACAATGAGCAGTTCTTC; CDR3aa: CASSVAASGASYNEQFF
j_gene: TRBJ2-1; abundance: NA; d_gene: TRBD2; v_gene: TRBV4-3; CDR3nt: TGCGCCAGCAGCCAAGTCGGCGTTGGGACTAGCGGGGGGGTCTACAATGAGCAGTTCTTC; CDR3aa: CASSQVGVGTSGGVYNEQFF
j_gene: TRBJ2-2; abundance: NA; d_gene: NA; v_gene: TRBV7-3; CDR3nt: TGTGCCAGCAGCTTATCCGGGCGGAACACCGGGGAGCTGTTTTTT; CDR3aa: CASSLSGRNTGELFF
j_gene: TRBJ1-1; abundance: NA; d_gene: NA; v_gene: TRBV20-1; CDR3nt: TGCAGTGCGGGTATAGGGGCTGAAGCTTTCTTT; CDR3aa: CSAGIGAEAFF
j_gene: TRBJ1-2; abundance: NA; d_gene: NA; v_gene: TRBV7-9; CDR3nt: TGTGCCAGCAGCCCGGCTTCAGTGGGTGGAACTTACACCTTC; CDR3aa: CASSPASVGGTYTF
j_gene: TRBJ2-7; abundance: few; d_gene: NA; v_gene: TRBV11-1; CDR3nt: TGTGCCAGCAGCCCCACCCTTGTATCCTACGAGCAGTACTTC; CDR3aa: CASSPTLVSYEQYF
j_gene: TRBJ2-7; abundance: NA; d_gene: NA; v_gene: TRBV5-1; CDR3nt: TGCGCCAGCAGTTATCAGGAGGGGTACGAGCAGTACTTC; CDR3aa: CASSYQEGYEQYF
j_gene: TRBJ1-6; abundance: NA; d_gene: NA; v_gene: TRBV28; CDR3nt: TGTGCCAGCCGTTGGGGGCTCTATAATTCACCCCTCCACTTT; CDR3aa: CASRWGLYNSPLHF